The rows below give T cell receptor beta chains drawn from one sample of a study of technical replicates of blood from several donors. This table comes from immunoSEQ multiplex PCR, and its TCRdb copy is limited to in-frame clones, with some not included. The sample includes about 68,000 clones, about 97% seen only once; the top ten take roughly 0.26%. Sequenced sample: T cells isolated from PBMCs. These receptor sequences come from a human donor in good health. Both conserved end residues are part of each CDR3. The D gene is left open where the match is weak. The listing skips clone size in some rows; elsewhere it reads once, few, many or a size class.

>TRBD2|TRBJ2-1|.|13|TRBV5-5
TGTGCCAGCAACACGCGGGGGGACAATGAGCAGTTCTTC
CASNTRGDNEQFF
>.|TRBJ2-3|.|16|TRBV25-1
TGTGCCAGCAGTGGGGAGTGGGGGGAACTCACAGATACGCAGTATTTT
CASSGEWGELTDTQYF
>TRBD1|TRBJ1-1|.|14|TRBV2
TGTGCCAGCAGACCCGGGACAGGGGGTCCTGAAGCTTTCTTT
CASRPGTGGPEAFF
>TRBD2|TRBJ2-7|.|13|TRBV10-2
TGCGCCAGCAGGGTAGCGGGATTGAGAGAGCAGTACTTC
CASRVAGLREQYF
>TRBD2|TRBJ2-3|.|17|TRBV7-2
TGTGCCAGCAGCCTGAGGGTAGCGGGAGGGTATCCAGATACGCAGTATTTT
CASSLRVAGGYPDTQYF
>TRBD1|TRBJ1-2|.|11|TRBV30
TGTGCCTGGACAGGGGGCTTAGGCTACACCTTC
CAWTGGLGYTF
>.|TRBJ2-1|.|15|TRBV19
TGTGCCAGTAGTATAGCCGGGACTCGGTACAATGAGCAGTTCTTC
CASSIAGTRYNEQFF
>.|TRBJ2-1|.|13|TRBV7-9
TGTGCCAGCAGCTGGACTAAATCCAATGAGCAGTTCTTC
CASSWTKSNEQFF
>TRBD1|TRBJ1-4|.|11|TRBV6-1
TGTGCCAGCAGCGTAGACAGGGAACTGTTTTTT
CASSVDRELFF
>.|TRBJ2-7|.|12|TRBV6-5
TGTGCCACTACTAGGGCGTCCTACGAGCAGTACTTC
CATTRASYEQYF
>.|TRBJ2-2|.|17|TRBV27
TGTGCCAGCACTTACGGTACAGGCGACTTGGGGACCGGGGAGCTGTTTTTT
CASTYGTGDLGTGELFF
>.|TRBJ1-5|.|14|TRBV11-2
TGTGCCAGCAGCTTGAGTGCGGTCAATCAGCCCCAGCATTTT
CASSLSAVNQPQHF
>TRBD1|TRBJ2-7|few|15|TRBV5-5
TGTGCCAGCAGTTTGACCAGGGGGAAGGCCTACGAGCAGTACTTC
CASSLTRGKAYEQYF
>.|TRBJ2-7|.|14|TRBV10-3
TGTGCCATCAGTGATCGGGGATATGGGTACGAGCAGTACTTC
CAISDRGYGYEQYF
>.|TRBJ2-2|.|13|TRBV9
TGTGCCAGCAGCCCAAGACTGGGCGGGGAGCTGTTTTTT
CASSPRLGGELFF